A single TCR beta chain is shown here with its context. CDR3 length: 15 amino acids. Germline assignment: CDR1 MNHEY and CDR2 SMNVEV (reference sequence). V gave up 1 base and J gave up 5 bases; unmatched junction bases: 5. Sequencing used immunoSEQ multiplex PCR; TCRdb keeps in-frame clones, though not all of them. This table has some 200,000 clones, 70% to 90% appearing once. The sample comes from a study of blood T cell repertoires in COVID-19. Study-wide background: Sources were T cells, B-cell-depleted T cells, or PBMCs; the material itself was cDNA or gDNA.

The sequence was obtained from a woman under 30 who had recovered from COVID-19. The material sequenced was peripheral blood. This sequence joins TRBV27 and TRBJ2-1; TRBD2 aligns across 7 bases. CDR3 sequence (DNA): TGTGCCAGCAGTTTATGGGGAGGGCCGGACAATGAGCAGTTCTTC. Residues: CASSLWGGPDNEQFF.